The 21 T cell receptor beta chains below were found in one sample sequenced in a study of OX40 agonist ivuxolimab in advanced cancers. Generated by immunoSEQ multiplex PCR, the TCRdb table keeps only in-frame clones and is missing some. The data show nearly 110,000 clones, with 75% to 95% seen just once and roughly 1.1% held by the top ten. This sample comprised CD4+ or CD8+ T cells sorted from blood, obtained in a trial of the OX40 agonist ivuxolimab. These receptors all come from an adult with an advanced solid tumor such as melanoma, head and neck, liver or kidney cancer.

This chain links TRBV11-2 with TRBJ2-1; a weak D match, TRBD2 (6 bases). The germline CDR1 and CDR2 sequences are SGHAT and FQNNGV. This CDR3 is built from 16 residues. Trimming left V 8 bases short and J 4 bases short, with 21 bases between. CDR3 residues: CASRGWASAGYNEQFF. CDR3 in DNA: TGTGCCAGCCGGGGGTGGGCTAGCGCGGGGTACAATGAGCAGTTCTTC.

The chain carries TRBV5-5 and TRBJ2-7; 14 bases line up with TRBD2. The CDR3 consists of 18 residues. Germline V gene data show CDR1 as SGHKS and CDR2 as YYEKEE (reference sequence). The V segment lost 2 bases and the J segment 1 base; nucleotides outside the gene matches: 8. The CDR3 loop is CASSFLSGTSGSSYEQYF. The CDR3 region has the DNA TGTGCCAGCAGCTTCCTCTCCGGGACTAGCGGGAGTTCCTACGAGCAGTACTTC.

V is TRBV5-6 and J is TRBJ1-4, with 7 positions matching TRBD1. Trimming cost V 4 bases and J 4 bases; bases outside gene matches: 7. The CDR3 has 15 amino acids. Germline V gene sequence: CDR1 SGHDT, CDR2 YYEEEE. The DNA for the CDR3 is TGTGCCAGCAGCGTTCGACAGGGCTATAATGAAAAACTGTTTTTT. Translating it yields CASSVRQGYNEKLFF.

The CDR3 sequence is CASSPAGTGGNTF. The CDR3 coding sequence is TGTGCCAGCAGCCCGGCCGGGACAGGGGGTAACACCTTC. V usage is TRBV7-2 and J usage is TRBJ1-2, with 11 bases lining up with TRBD1. After removal of 5 bases from V and 12 bases from J, the junction contained 8 bases not matched to a gene. The CDR3 covers 13 residues. Germline values: CDR1 SGHTA, CDR2 FQGNSA.

The chain is built from TRBV5-1 and TRBJ1-1, with TRBD1 matching 9 bases. The CDR3 loop spans 16 amino acids. CDR1 is SGHRS, CDR2 YFSETQ, per germline. Unmatched junction bases numbered 8, after V lost 4 bases and J lost 1 base. The CDR3 is CASSLGATGGNTEAFF. DNA of the CDR3: TGCGCCAGCAGCCTGGGGGCGACAGGGGGGAACACTGAAGCTTTCTTT.

V and J are TRBV19 and TRBJ2-3; perhaps TRBD1 as D (5 bases). Germline V lookup: CDR1 LNHDA, CDR2 SQIVND (reference sequence). The CDR3 contains 13 residues. Trimming stripped 7 bases from V and 2 bases from J, with 10 bases between. The CDR3 DNA follows: TGTGCCAGTAACCAAGGGGTCACAGATACGCAGTATTTT. Translating it yields CASNQGVTDTQYF.

The gene calls are TRBV5-1 and TRBJ1-5; D not certain. V shed 0 bases and J shed 3 bases, with 10 bases lying between them. Germline assignment: CDR1 SGHRS and CDR2 YFSETQ. This CDR3 has 15 amino acids. The CDR3 DNA sequence: TGCGCCAGCAGCTTGGGGGGTGTCTCCAATCAGCCCCAGCATTTT. Its translation: CASSLGGVSNQPQHF.

V usage is TRBV28 and J usage is TRBJ2-7, with a possible D match to TRBD2 (7 bases). The germline gives CDR1 MDHEN, CDR2 SYDVKM. The length of the CDR3 is 15 residues. The V and J ends lost 5 bases and 3 bases respectively, with 17 bases between them. The CDR3 DNA follows: TGTGCCAGCAGTCTCGCCCGGAGGGGGGGCTACGAGCAGTACTTC. Amino acids: CASSLARRGGYEQYF.

The chain links TRBV10-3 to TRBJ2-1; D is perhaps TRBD1 (8 bases). The ends were cut back, 4 bases at V and 7 bases at J, with 23 bases in the middle. This CDR3 is built from 17 residues. Per the germline V gene, CDR1 is ENHRY and CDR2 is SYGVKD. The CDR3 DNA sequence: TGTGCCATCAGTGCTAAGGGGAGCGGGACAGGAGAAAATGAGCAGTTCTTC. This gives the protein CAISAKGSGTGENEQFF.

As regards this clone: The identical CDR3 is also encoded by other nucleotide sequences in the sample. The V and J genes are TRBV2 and TRBJ2-5; D remains unclear. The CDR3 extends over 11 amino acids. CDR1 and CDR2 from the germline V gene are SNHLY and FYNNEI. Deletions cut 3 bases from V and 4 bases from J, with 3 bases between. In DNA, the CDR3 is TGTGCCAGCAGTGAGAGAGAGACCCAGTACTTC. Amino acids: CASSERETQYF.

This clone has just one count. The genes are TRBV29-1 and TRBJ2-3, with 9 bases lining up with TRBD2. V trimming: 3 bases; J trimming: 9 bases; junction bases outside the gene matches: 4. Per germline, CDR1 SQVTM and CDR2 ANQGSEA. The CDR3 is 12 amino acids. The CDR3 loop reads CSVETSGVTQYF. The CDR3 region has the DNA TGCAGCGTTGAGACTAGCGGAGTGACGCAGTATTTT.

This clone was counted ten times or more. The same CDR3 can be traced to other DNA sequences in this sample. The chain is built from TRBV5-1 and TRBJ1-5; D call uncertain. Germline CDR1 is SGHRS and CDR2 is YFSETQ. Trimming removed 4 bases from V and 5 bases from J, with 10 bases in between. The CDR3 spans 13 residues. The CDR3 DNA is TGCGCCAGCAGCCCCGCCGGGGATCAGCCCCAGCATTTT. It specifies CASSPAGDQPQHF.

On this clone itself: Other DNA sequences within the sample encode an identical CDR3. The chain uses TRBV5-1 and TRBJ2-7, with 11 bases fitting TRBD2. The J segment lost 6 bases and the V segment lost 7 bases, leaving 9 bases of the junction unmatched. Looked up from germline, CDR1 is SGHRS and CDR2 is YFSETQ. This CDR3 contains 14 residues. In DNA form, the CDR3 reads TGCGCCAGCTGTGTAGCGGGAGGGGTGGGCGAGCAGTACTTC. Translation: CASCVAGGVGEQYF.

The chain has TRBV9 and TRBJ1-6, with D possibly matching TRBD1 (6 bases). Per germline, CDR1 SGDLS and CDR2 YYNGEE. The V gene lost 0 bases and the J gene lost 10 bases, with 14 bases spanning the gap. This CDR3 region has 15 residues. CDR3 bases: TGTGCCAGCAGCGTAGCTGGGGGCGGGGGGTCACCCCTCCACTTT. Translation: CASSVAGGGGSPLHF.

The chain recombines TRBV19 with TRBJ2-2; 11 positions agree with TRBD1. This CDR3 contains 16 residues. The germline CDR1 and CDR2 sequences are LNHDA and SQIVND (reference sequence). Trimming took 7 bases from V and 0 from J; bases not matched to a gene: 4. CDR3: CASTRTGGANTGELFF. CDR3 nucleotide sequence: TGTGCCAGTACCCGGACAGGGGGCGCGAACACCGGGGAGCTGTTTTTT.

The V call is TRBV7-2, the J call TRBJ2-5; perhaps D is TRBD1 or TRBD2 (5 bases each). This CDR3 comprises 14 residues. Trimming removed 3 bases from V and 5 bases from J, with 13 bases in between. Germline V gene data show CDR1 as SGHTA and CDR2 as FQGNSA. The CDR3 bases are TGTGCCAGCAGCTTGTTCCGGGACGCGGAGACCCAGTACTTC. This codes for CASSLFRDAETQYF.

The rearrangement joins TRBV2 to TRBJ2-5; the D gene is possibly TRBD1 (5 bases). TRBJ2-7 matches the DNA end more closely, so the J call is doubtful. The CDR3 sequence is 13 residues long. Germline V gives CDR1 SNHLY, CDR2 FYNNEI. CDR3 sequence (DNA): TGTGCCAGCAGTGAAGAAGGGGTGAGCGAGCAGTACTTC. This translates into CASSEEGVSEQYF.

This chain links TRBV7-6 with TRBJ2-3; D gene unclear. Trimming stripped 3 bases from V and 5 bases from J, with 3 bases between. Germline V lookup: CDR1 SGHVS, CDR2 FNYEAQ. CDR3 size: 11 residues. Here the CDR3 DNA reads TGTGCCAGCAGCTTTCAAGATACGCAGTATTTT. Amino acid sequence: CASSFQDTQYF.

The V call is TRBV11-2, the J call TRBJ2-7; D not resolved. The CDR3 has 11 amino acids. Germline values: CDR1 SGHAT, CDR2 FQNNGV. The V gene lost 1 base and the J gene lost 6 bases, with 4 bases spanning the gap. DNA for the CDR3: TGTGCCAGCAGCTTAGTCGGCGAGCAGTACTTC. Translating gives CASSLVGEQYF.

This sequence joins TRBV5-6 and TRBJ1-2; 7 bases match TRBD1. CDR1 and CDR2 (germline): SGHDT, YYEEEE. This CDR3 is built from 14 residues. V shed 4 bases and J 0 bases; nucleotides not matched to a gene: 3. CDR3 bases: TGTGCCAGCAGCCGGGGACAGACTAACTATGGCTACACCTTC. Its protein product is CASSRGQTNYGYTF.

The chain is built from TRBV6-5 and TRBJ2-3; D is uncertain. Germline CDR1 MNHEY, CDR2 SVGAGI. The CDR3 has 12 residues. Trimming stripped 11 bases from V and 0 bases from J, with 9 bases between. The CDR3 nucleotides read TGTGCCTCTTCTGGTAGCACAGATACGCAGTATTTT. Amino acid sequence: CASSGSTDTQYF.